The T cell receptor beta chain under discussion was sequenced for a study of T cells after yellow fever vaccination (dated by TCRdb to the late 2010s). Study-wide context: Staining for CD3, CD45RA, CCR7 and CD95 was used to sort memory subsets (EM, EMRA, CM and Tscm) on a BD FACS Aria III. Blood samples were taken at several timepoints before and after primary and secondary immunization, and bulk PBMC replicates and cell subsets were isolated. Two healthy male donors, one aged 18 to 30 and one aged 30 to 39 years, were included in the cohort. Libraries from fractions with low cell numbers were prepared with the SMART-Seq v4 Ultra Low Input RNA kit. Sorting of memory subsets took place on days 0, 15 and 45 and at 18 months after primary vaccination, as well as on days 0, 15 and 45 after the 30-year booster. To follow T-cell clones before and after both primary and booster YFV17D yellow fever vaccination, bulk TCR alpha and beta repertoires underwent longitudinal sequencing.

From the germline V gene (reference sequence), CDR1 is DFQATT and CDR2 is SNEGSKA. The V and J ends are trimmed by 0 bases and 7 bases, leaving 22 bases between them. The CDR3 has 17 amino acids, counting the end cysteine and phenylalanine. The sequence is cut down to CDR3 DNA, 51 bases in frame from base 1. Per the publication, the treatment or condition label means: live attenuated yellow fever vaccine strain. PBMCs were isolated from peripheral blood using a standard Ficoll-Paque protocol. The RNeasy Micro Kit was used to extract RNA from sorted memory subsets. TCR cDNA was synthesized by 5'RACE template switching, through which a universal primer site and unique molecular identifiers were introduced. Priming for cDNA synthesis came from both the TCR alpha and TCR beta constant segments. Library amplification involved two PCR steps, and the second step added sample barcodes and sequencing adapters. Sequencing of the libraries was done on either Illumina HiSeq 2500 (2x100 bp) or NovaSeq (2x150 bp). Under the source paper's analysis protocol: MIGEC handled demultiplexing of reads and collapsing into UMI consensus sequences, while MiXCR performed V(D)J alignment. Vaccine-responding clonotypes were defined with edgeR using replicate PBMC samples, requiring FDR below 0.01 and a log2 fold change above 5 up to day 15. Bulk clonotypes were assigned CD4 or CD8 identity according to which sequenced CD4 or CD8 repertoire held them at higher abundance. To estimate how each clone was distributed across memory phenotypes, clonotype frequencies in memory subsets were weighted by the numbers of FACS-sorted cells. The raw public data were reprocessed by TCRdb itself: fastp quality trimming at Q25, MiXCR clonotype calling, in-frame beta chains only. Rows with a matching CDR3 protein are joined into one entry that keeps the most common DNA and genes. TCRdb's processing, not the study's, gives the V and J calls here. Counted in this sample were more than 25,000 distinct CDR3 sequences; 5.5% of them appeared once. Jointly, the top ten make up 10% to 15% of the sample.

The paper as a whole reports these results and caveats: The secondary T-cell response was found to be weaker but faster than the primary response, with a peak reached on day 5 rather than on day 15. A small fraction of clonotypes showed up in both the CD4 and CD8 compartments, probably as a result of convergent recombination. Most clones expanded after primary vaccination (approximately 97% of CD4 and around 88% of CD8) were re-detected after the booster, suggesting that broad memory maintenance occurred. Computational filtering was needed because FACS-sorted repertoires could contain abundant contaminating clonotypes from the bulk population. Because the study included only two donors, the extent to which the findings can be generalized is limited. In the sorted memory subsets on day 0, nearly all of the vaccine-responding clonotypes fell below detection.

Many counts were recorded for this clonotype. One base away there is no much larger clone; base qualities are not given. The chain joins TRBV20-1 to TRBJ2-1, with the D gene call left open. This TCR was recovered from a man between 25 and 39 years old who received the YFV17D yellow fever vaccine. The sample was PBMCs, either bulk or a sorted T-cell subset (CD4+, CD8+, memory, or dextramer-sorted; not recorded which), taken 15 days after the yellow fever booster vaccination. The CDR3 region has the sequence CSARDRTPAKRRNEQFF. The nucleotide sequence reads TGCAGTGCTAGAGATAGGACGCCCGCCAAAAGGCGTAATGAGCAGTTCTTC.